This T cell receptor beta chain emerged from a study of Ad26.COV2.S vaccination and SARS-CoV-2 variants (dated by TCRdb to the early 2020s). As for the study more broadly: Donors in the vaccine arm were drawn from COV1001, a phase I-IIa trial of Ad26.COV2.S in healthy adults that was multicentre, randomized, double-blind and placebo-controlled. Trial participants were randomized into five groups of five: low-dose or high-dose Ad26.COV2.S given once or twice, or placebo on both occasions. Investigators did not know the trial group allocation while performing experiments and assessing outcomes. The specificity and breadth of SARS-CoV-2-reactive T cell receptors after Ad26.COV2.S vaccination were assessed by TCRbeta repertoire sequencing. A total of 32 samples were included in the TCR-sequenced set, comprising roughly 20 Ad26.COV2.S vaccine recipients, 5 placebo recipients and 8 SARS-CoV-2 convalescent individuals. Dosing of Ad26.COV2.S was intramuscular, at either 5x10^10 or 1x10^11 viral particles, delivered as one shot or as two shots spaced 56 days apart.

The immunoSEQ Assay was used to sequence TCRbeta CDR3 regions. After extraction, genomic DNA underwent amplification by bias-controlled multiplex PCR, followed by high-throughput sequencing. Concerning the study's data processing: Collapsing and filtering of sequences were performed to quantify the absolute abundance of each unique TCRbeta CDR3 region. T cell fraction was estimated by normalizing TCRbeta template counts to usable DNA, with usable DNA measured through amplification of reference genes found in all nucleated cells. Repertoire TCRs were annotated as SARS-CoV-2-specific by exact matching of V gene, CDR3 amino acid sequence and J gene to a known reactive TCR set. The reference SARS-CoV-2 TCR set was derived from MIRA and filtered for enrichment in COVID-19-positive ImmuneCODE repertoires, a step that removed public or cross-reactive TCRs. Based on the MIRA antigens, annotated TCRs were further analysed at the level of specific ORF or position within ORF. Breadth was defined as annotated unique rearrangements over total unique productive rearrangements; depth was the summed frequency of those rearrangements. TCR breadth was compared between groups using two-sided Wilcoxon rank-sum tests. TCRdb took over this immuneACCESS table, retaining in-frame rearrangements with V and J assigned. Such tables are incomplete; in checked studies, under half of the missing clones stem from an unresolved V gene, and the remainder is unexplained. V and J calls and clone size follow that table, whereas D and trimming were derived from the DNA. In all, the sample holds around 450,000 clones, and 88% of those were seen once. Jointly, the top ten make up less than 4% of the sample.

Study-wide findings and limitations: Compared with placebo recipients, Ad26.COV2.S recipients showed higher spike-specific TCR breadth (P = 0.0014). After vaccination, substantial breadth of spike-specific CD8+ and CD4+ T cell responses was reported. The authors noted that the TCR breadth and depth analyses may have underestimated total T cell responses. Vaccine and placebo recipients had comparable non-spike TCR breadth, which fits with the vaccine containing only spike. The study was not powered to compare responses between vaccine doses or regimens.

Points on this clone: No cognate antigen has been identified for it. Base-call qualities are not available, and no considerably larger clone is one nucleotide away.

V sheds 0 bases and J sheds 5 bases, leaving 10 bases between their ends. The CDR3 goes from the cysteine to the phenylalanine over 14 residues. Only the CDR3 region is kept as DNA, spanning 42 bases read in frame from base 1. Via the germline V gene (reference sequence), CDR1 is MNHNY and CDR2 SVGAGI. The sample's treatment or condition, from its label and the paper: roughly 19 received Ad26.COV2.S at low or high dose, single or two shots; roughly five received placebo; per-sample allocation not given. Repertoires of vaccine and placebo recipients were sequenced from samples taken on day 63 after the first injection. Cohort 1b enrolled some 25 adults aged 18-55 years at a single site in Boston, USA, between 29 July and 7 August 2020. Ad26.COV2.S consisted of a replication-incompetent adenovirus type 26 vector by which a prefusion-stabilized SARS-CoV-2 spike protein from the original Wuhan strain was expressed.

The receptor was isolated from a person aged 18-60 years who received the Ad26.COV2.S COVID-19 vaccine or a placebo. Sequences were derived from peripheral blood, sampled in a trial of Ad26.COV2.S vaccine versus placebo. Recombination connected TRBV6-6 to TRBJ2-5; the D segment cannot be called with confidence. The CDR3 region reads CASSYSTPRETQYF. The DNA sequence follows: TGTGCCAGCAGTTACTCGACTCCCCGGGAGACCCAGTACTTC.